The clone carrying this T cell receptor (beta chain) was recorded at least ten times. The antigen is not known. Germline V gene lookup returns CDR1 SGHNT and CDR2 YYREEE (reference sequence). This CDR3 is 15 amino acids long. V gave up 4 bases and J gave up 0 bases; unmatched junction bases: 4. This record belongs to a study of shared clonotypes between healthy human individuals. Study context: Every donor yielded three CD4 naive, three CD4 memory, two CD8 naive and one CD8 memory plate.

Study-wide points: Rarefaction indicated that sorted-subset sequencing remained incomplete although depth was large.

Assay: immunoSEQ multiplex PCR; the TCRdb copy retains only in-frame clones and omits some. The sample includes roughly 1,600,000 clones, 98% of them seen just once. The sequencing input was naive CD4+ T cells sorted from blood. Subset noted: CD45RA+ positively selected. The sequence was collected from a man between 25 and 39 years old in good health. The chain uses TRBV5-4 and TRBJ2-7; 10 bases are a match to TRBD2. The CDR3 sequence: CASSDRTSGSYEQYF. The CDR3 DNA is TGTGCCAGCAGCGATCGGACTAGCGGCTCCTACGAGCAGTACTTC.